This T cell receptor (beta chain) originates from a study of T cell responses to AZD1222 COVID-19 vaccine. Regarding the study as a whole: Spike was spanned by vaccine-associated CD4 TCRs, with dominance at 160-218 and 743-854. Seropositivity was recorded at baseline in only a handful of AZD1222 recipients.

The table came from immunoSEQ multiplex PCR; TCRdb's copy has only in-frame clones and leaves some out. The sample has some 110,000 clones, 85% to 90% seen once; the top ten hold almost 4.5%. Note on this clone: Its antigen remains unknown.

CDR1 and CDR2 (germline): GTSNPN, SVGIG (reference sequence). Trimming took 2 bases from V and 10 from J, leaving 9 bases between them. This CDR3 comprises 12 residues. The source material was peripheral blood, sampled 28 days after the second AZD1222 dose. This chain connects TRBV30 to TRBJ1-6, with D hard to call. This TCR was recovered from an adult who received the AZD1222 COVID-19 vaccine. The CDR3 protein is CAWSRGRSPLHF. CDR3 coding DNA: TGTGCCTGGAGTCGAGGGCGCTCACCCCTCCACTTT.